Sequencing of this T cell receptor (beta chain) was carried out in a study of beta chain features in type 1 diabetes. The sequenced template was cDNA made from the entire isolated RNA. Sequencing used immunoSEQ multiplex PCR; TCRdb keeps in-frame clones, though not all of them. The repertoire has 300,000 to 450,000 clones, roughly a fifth of them found once; the top ten carry about 0.044%. Trimming took off 9 bases at V and 7 bases at J, with 28 bases between the two ends. The length of the CDR3 is 16 residues. Germline loops: CDR1 SNHLY, CDR2 FYNNEI. Sequenced material: naive CD4+ T cells from blood. The receptor was derived from a woman aged 18-29 years in good health. The chain recombines TRBV2 with TRBJ2-7; D might be TRBD2 (5 bases). This CDR3 reads CARSDRALGPWTEQYF. The CDR3 DNA sequence: TGTGCCAGATCCGACCGGGCACTAGGCCCATGGACGGAGCAGTACTTC.